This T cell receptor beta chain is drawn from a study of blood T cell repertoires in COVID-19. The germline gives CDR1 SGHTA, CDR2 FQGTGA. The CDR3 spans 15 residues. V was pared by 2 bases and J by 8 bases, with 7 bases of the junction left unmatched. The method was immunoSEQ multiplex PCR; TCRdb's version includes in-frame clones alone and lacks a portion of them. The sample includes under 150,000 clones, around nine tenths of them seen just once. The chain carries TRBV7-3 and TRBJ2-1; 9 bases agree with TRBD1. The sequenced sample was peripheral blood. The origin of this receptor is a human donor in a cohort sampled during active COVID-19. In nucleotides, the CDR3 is TGTGCCAGCAGCTTATTCGGGACAGGGAGCCATGAGCAGTTCTTC. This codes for CASSLFGTGSHEQFF.